The present entry profiles one TCR beta chain with its context. These data are taken from a study of T cell changes during pregnancy in multiple sclerosis. The V and J ends lost 1 base and 2 bases respectively, with 14 bases between them. In germline, CDR1 is LNHNV, CDR2 YYDKDF (reference sequence). This CDR3 contains 16 residues. The assay was immunoSEQ multiplex PCR, and TCRdb's table has in-frame clones only and misses some. The sample comprises approximately 28,000 clones, more than 90% of which are singletons, and around 5.4% rests with the top ten. The chain couples TRBV15 to TRBJ1-2, with TRBD1 as a possible D gene (5 bases). The receptor's source is a female donor with multiple sclerosis, enrolled in a pregnancy study. The sequences come from CD8+ T cells from peripheral blood mononuclear cells, collected before pregnancy. The DNA for the CDR3 is TGTGCCACCAGCAGAGGCGGGGCCCTAAGCAACTATGGCTACACCTTC. It translates to CATSRGGALSNYGYTF.